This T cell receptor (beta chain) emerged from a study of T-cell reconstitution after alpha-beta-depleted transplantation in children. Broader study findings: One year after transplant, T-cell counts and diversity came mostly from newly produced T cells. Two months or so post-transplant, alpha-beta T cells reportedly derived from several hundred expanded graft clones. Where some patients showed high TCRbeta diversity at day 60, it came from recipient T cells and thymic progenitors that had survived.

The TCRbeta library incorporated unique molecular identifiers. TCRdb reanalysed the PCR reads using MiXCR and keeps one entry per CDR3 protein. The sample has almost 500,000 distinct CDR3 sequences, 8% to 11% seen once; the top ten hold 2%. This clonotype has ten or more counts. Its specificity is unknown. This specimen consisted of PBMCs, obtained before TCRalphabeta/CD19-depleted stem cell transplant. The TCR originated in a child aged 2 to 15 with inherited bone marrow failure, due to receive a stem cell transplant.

CDR3 loop: CAWSVVASGRGHTEQFF. The DNA for the CDR3 is TGTGCCTGGAGTGTGGTGGCTAGCGGGAGAGGACATACTGAGCAGTTCTTC. This chain connects TRBV30 to TRBJ2-1; the match to TRBD2 covers 10 bases. Germline CDR1 GTSNPN, CDR2 SVGIG (reference sequence). The CDR3 length is 17 residues. The trim removed 0 bases at V and 9 bases at J, leaving 14 bases unmatched.